This T cell receptor beta chain derives from a study of beta chain features in type 1 diabetes (dated by TCRdb to 2017 to 2018). With respect to the entire study: Mean age, gender distribution, total cell number and subset yield were not different between patients and healthy donors. A total of 85 million to 140 million sorted cells were examined across all samples, and a strong correlation was observed between cell number per subset and RNA yield. In the study, recently diagnosed type 1 diabetes patients and matched healthy donors were compared on the TCRB repertoires of their sorted circulating CD4+ T cell subsets. Regulatory and stem cell-like memory subsets were obtained from only 8 patients and roughly 8 healthy donors, while naive and central memory subsets were obtained from all 30 or so donors.

A remark on this clone: Its recognized antigen is unknown. One base away there is no much larger clone; base qualities are not given.

Trimming at the junction amounts to 0 bases on V and 8 bases on J, and the germline ends lie 11 bases apart. The CDR3, from cysteine to phenylalanine, totals 14 residues. Just CDR3 DNA is preserved here, 42 bases in frame from base 1. The germline V gene encodes CDR1 MNHEY and CDR2 SVGAGI. The High Capacity cDNA Reverse Transcription Kit was used to reverse transcribe all of the isolated RNA, meaning that expressed TCRB transcripts were what got sequenced. Deep immunoSEQ sequencing was applied to naive, central memory and regulatory T cell samples, giving an average of about 3.7 million total reads per sample. Sorted cells were lysed in RLT buffer and RNA was extracted with DNase-treated RNeasy Micro or Mini kits, depending on cell number. To prevent cross-contamination, every cell subset was processed on its own, while patient and healthy donor samples were processed together. The immunoSEQ multiplex PCR was used to amplify TCRB sequences from cDNA, yielding 87-bp fragments that span the CDR3 region. The amplicons were sequenced using the Illumina HiSeq platform. The paper's processing steps were these. PCR bias was computationally corrected using synthetic template baselines, reads within Hamming distance 2 were collapsed, and singletons that could not be merged were discarded. Reads were aligned against IMGT so that V, D and J genes, CDR3 length and insertions or deletions at six rearrangement sites could be assigned. Clonotype counts were normalized to sorted cell number within each subset before computing true diversity and Gini coefficients with the tcR R package. The overlap coefficient, calculated on TCRB nucleotide sequences, was used to quantify repertoire sharing. This immuneACCESS table, as held by TCRdb, lists in-frame sequences with V and J called but not all clones. Of the missing ones, under half trace to an unresolved V gene in checked studies; the others have no known cause. D and trimming come from the DNA, and the V and J calls and clone size come from that table. This sample has over 40,000 clones in its table, and 66% of those were observed once. The ten largest clonotypes hold roughly 2.2% of the sample.

What the work shows at the level of the full study, not this receptor alone: Shorter templates might be favored by PCR, yet because patient and control samples were amplified and corrected together, any such skew would affect both groups equally. Because cDNA rather than genomic DNA was sequenced, highly expressing activated cells could have been over-represented, although no difference in activation and CD3 levels was found between groups. Fewer insertions and more nucleotide deletions at VDJ recombination sites were observed in patients with type 1 diabetes, implying thymic rearrangement abnormalities. A moderate but significant shortening of TCRB CDR3 length was observed in type 1 diabetes patients in all four CD4+ subsets. Naive, central memory and regulatory TCRB repertoires appeared to be more similar among patients than among healthy donors. HLA sub-analyses involved small numbers of individuals, so any influence of HLA type on TCRB rearrangement remained unresolved.

Each donor gave one peripheral blood draw, averaging approximately 0.12 L, which was collected into heparinised tubes. A BD FACSAria II and a panel including CD45RO, CCR7, CD25, CD127, CD95 and CD27 were used to sort naive, central memory, regulatory and stem cell-like memory CD4+ T cells. Purity was above 98% for every sorted population. Right away, PBMCs were isolated by Lymphoprep density gradient centrifugation and were stained directly, with no culture step. Samples were stained and sorted in pairs, with one healthy donor and one patient per experiment, so that batch effects were minimized. This TCR was sampled from a woman between 18 and 29 years old with type 1 diabetes. The chain was built from TRBV6-5 and TRBJ2-4; the D gene is perhaps TRBD2, from 6 matching bases. Material for sequencing was Tregs from blood. This specimen's cell subset or site label, interpreted: regulatory CD4+ T cells. The CDR3 protein sequence reads: CASSYSGGGDIQYF. The bases read TGTGCCAGCAGTTACTCCGGCGGCGGGGACATTCAGTACTTC.